This T cell receptor beta chain came from a study of low-dose radiotherapy and immunotherapy resistance in tumors. Study at large: The study gave Cohort 2 1 Gy per fraction every two weeks, totaling 13 Gy over 26 weeks. One day prior to radiation and immunotherapy, intravenous cyclophosphamide at 200 mg/m2 was given, repeated every two weeks.

This clonotype has more than one count but fewer than ten. TRAV- and TRBV-specific primers, spanning alpha and beta chains, primed first-strand cDNA. With a constant-region primer and a V-primer adapter, TCRs were subjected to 20 to 25 PCR cycles of amplification. One entry per CDR3 protein results from TCRdb running MiXCR on the reads. The sample includes 54,000 or so distinct CDR3 sequences, 20% to 25% of them seen just once. Time point in this sample: before trial treatment. All eligible patients presented with advanced solid tumors that contained no tumor-infiltrating lymphocytes. Germline V lookup: CDR1 DFQATT, CDR2 SNEGSKA (reference sequence). The trim removed 3 bases at V and 0 bases at J, leaving 3 bases unmatched. The CDR3 extends over 14 amino acids.

This TCR derives from a male donor with prostate cancer. The source material was PBMCs, sampled before treatment. The chain couples TRBV20-1 to TRBJ2-3; 7 positions match TRBD2. The DNA of the CDR3 is TGCAGTGCTAGCCCAGCGGGAAGCACAGATACGCAGTATTTT. The encoded protein is CSASPAGSTDTQYF.